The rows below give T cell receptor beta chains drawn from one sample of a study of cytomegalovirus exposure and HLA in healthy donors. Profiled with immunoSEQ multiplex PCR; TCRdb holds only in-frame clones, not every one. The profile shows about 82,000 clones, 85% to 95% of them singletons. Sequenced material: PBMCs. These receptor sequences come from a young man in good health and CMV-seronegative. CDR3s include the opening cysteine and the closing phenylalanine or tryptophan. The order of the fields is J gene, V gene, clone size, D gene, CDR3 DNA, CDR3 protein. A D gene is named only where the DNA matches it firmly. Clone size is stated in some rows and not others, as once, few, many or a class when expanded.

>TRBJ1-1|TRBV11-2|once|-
TGTGCCAGCAGCTTGGAGGGCCCCGCGAACACTGAAGCTTTCTTT
CASSLEGPANTEAFF
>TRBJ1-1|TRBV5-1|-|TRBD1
TGCGCCAGCAGCCGACTTGGACAGGGCCAATGGGGCACTGAAGCTTTCTTT
CASSRLGQGQWGTEAFF
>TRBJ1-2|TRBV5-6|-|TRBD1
TGTGCCAGCAGCTGGACAGGGGTACGAGGCTACACCTTC
CASSWTGVRGYTF
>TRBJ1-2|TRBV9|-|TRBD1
TGTGCCAGCAGCCCACGTCCCGGGACAGGGGCCGTAAACTATGGCTACACCTTC
CASSPRPGTGAVNYGYTF
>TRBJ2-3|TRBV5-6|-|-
TGTGCCAGCAGCTTAGCATCTAGCACAGATACGCAGTATTTT
CASSLASSTDTQYF
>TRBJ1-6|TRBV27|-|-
TGTGCCAGCAGTCGAGATCAGGGGAATTCACCCCTCCACTTT
CASSRDQGNSPLHF
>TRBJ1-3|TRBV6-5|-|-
TGTGCCAGCAGTTACTCGGTTTCAGGAGGTGGAAACACCATATATTTT
CASSYSVSGGGNTIYF
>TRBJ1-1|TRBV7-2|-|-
TGTGCCAGCAGCTTAGTATGGAGGGAGGAGGGCACTGAAGCTTTCTTT
CASSLVWREEGTEAFF
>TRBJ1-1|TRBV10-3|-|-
TGTGCCATCAGTGCGGGAAAGGGATTCACTGAAGCTTTCTTT
CAISAGKGFTEAFF
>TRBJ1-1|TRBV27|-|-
TGTGCCAGCCAGTTTACCCCCAACACTGAAGCTTTCTTT
CASQFTPNTEAFF
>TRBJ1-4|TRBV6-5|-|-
TGTGCCAGCATGAGTCCACTGAGGGAAAAACTGTTTTTT
CASMSPLREKLFF
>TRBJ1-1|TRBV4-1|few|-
TGCGCCAGCAGCCAAGTTCCGCAAACAATGAACACTGAAGCTTTCTTT
CASSQVPQTMNTEAFF
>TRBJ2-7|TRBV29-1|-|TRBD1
TGCAGCATTGGACAGGGTTCTATCCAAGACGAGCAGTACTTC
CSIGQGSIQDEQYF
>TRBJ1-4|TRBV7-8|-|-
TGTGCCAGCAGCATTTCTCAGGGGTTTACTAATGAAAAACTGTTTTTT
CASSISQGFTNEKLFF
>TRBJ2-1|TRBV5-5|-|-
TGTGCCAGCAGCCCCGCGGACAATGAGCAGTTCTTC
CASSPADNEQFF
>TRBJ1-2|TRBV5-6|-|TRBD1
TGTGCCAGCGGACCGGACAGGGGGGCCGCGAGGTATGGCTACACCTTC
CASGPDRGAARYGYTF
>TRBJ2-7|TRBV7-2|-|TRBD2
TGTGCCAGCAGCTTAACTAGCGGGGGCCCCTACGAGCAGTACTTC
CASSLTSGGPYEQYF
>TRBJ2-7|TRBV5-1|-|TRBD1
TGCGCCAGCAGCTTGGGCCGGGACAGGAGTACCTACGAGCAGTACTTC
CASSLGRDRSTYEQYF
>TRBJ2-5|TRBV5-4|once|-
TGTGCCAGCAGCTTAGGGTGGAGGAGGGAACAAGAGACCCAGTACTTC
CASSLGWRREQETQYF
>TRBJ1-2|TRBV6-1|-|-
TGTGCCAGCAGTGACCAAGCAGGGGCCCTCAACTATGGCTACACCTTC
CASSDQAGALNYGYTF
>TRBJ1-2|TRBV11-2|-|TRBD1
TGTGCCAGCAGCCCCAGGGGACAGGCAAACTATGGCTACACCTTC
CASSPRGQANYGYTF
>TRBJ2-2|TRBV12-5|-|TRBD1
TGTGCTAGTGGTTCGGACCGGGACAGCAAAAACACCGGGGAGCTGTTTTTT
CASGSDRDSKNTGELFF
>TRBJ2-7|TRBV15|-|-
TGTGCCACCAGCAGAGAGGCTAGCTTCTACGAGCAGTACTTC
CATSREASFYEQYF
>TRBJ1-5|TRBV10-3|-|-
TGTGCCATCAGTGAGTCACGGGAGCCCCAGCATTTT
CAISESREPQHF
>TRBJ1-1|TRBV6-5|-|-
TGTGCCAGCAACAGGAACACTGAAGCTTTCTTT
CASNRNTEAFF
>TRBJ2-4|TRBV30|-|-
TGTGCCTGGAGTGTCCACCCCCCAGGGTCCAAAAACATTCAGTACTTC
CAWSVHPPGSKNIQYF
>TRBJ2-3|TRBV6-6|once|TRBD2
TGTGCCAGCAGTCCGACTAGCGGGGTCACAGATACGCAGTATTTT
CASSPTSGVTDTQYF
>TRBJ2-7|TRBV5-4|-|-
TGTGCCAGCAGCTCGGGGAGCTCCTACGAGCAGTACTTC
CASSSGSSYEQYF
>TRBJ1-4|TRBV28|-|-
TGTGCCAGCAGCACGGCGGCAGGGGAGGGTGAAAAACTGTTTTTT
CASSTAAGEGEKLFF
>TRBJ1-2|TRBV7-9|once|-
TGTGCCAGCAGCTTACTGGGGAAGCGGAGCTATGGCTACACCTTC
CASSLLGKRSYGYTF
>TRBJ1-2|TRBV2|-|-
TGTGCCAGCAGTGATAACCGGGTGGAGGGCTACACCTTC
CASSDNRVEGYTF
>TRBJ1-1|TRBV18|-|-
TGTGCCAGCTCACCACTTGAGGGTATGAACACTGAAGCTTTCTTT
CASSPLEGMNTEAFF
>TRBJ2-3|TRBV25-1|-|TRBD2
TGTGCCAGCAGCCCGGCAATGGCGGGAGGGCCTGGAACAGATACGCAGTATTTT
CASSPAMAGGPGTDTQYF
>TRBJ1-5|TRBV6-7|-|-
TGTGCCAACACTTATGGCGGTCAGCCCCAGCATTTT
CANTYGGQPQHF
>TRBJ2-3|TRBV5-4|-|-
TGTGCCAGCAGCTTGGGAGGGTTGACAGATACGCAGTATTTT
CASSLGGLTDTQYF
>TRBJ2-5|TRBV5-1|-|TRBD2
TGCGCCAGCAGCTTGCGGGGGGGTAACCAAGAGACCCAGTACTTC
CASSLRGGNQETQYF
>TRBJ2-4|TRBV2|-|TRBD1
TGTGCCAGCAGTGAAGCGCGGCAGGGGGCATACATTCAGTACTTC
CASSEARQGAYIQYF
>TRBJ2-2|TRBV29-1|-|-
TGCAGCGTTGAAGGGGCTCTGAACACCGGGGAGCTGTTTTTT
CSVEGALNTGELFF
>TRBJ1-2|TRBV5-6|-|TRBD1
TGTGCCAGCAGCGCCGGGACAGGCTATGGCTACACCTTC
CASSAGTGYGYTF
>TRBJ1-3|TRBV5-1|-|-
TGCGCCAGCAGCTTGGAACAGGGTGGGAGCCTCTCTGGAAACACCATATATTTT
CASSLEQGGSLSGNTIYF
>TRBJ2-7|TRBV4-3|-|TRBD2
TGCGCCAGCAGCCTCCACCGGAGTGGCGGGGGCTACGAGCAGTACTTC
CASSLHRSGGGYEQYF
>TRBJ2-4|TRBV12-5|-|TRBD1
TGTGCTAGTGGTCCGCTGGTGGACAGGGGGGACGAAAACATTCAGTACTTC
CASGPLVDRGDENIQYF
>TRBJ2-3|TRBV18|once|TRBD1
TGTGCCAGCTCACCTGGACAGGCAGCCTCATCTACAGATACGCAGTATTTT
CASSPGQAASSTDTQYF
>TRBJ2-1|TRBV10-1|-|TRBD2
TGCGCCAGCTCTACTAGCGGCGGATACAATGAGCAGTTCTTC
CASSTSGGYNEQFF
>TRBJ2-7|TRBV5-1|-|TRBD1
TGCGCCAGCAGTTACCGGCGGGACAGGGTTCCCTACGAGCAGTACTTC
CASSYRRDRVPYEQYF
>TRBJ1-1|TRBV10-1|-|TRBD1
TGCGCCAGCAGTGACGGATTAAGGGGGCCGAAGACGAACACTGAAGCTTTCTTT
CASSDGLRGPKTNTEAFF